This is a list of T cell receptor beta chains from one sample in a study of T cells in Graves' hyperthyroidism and ophthalmopathy. TCRdb reprocessed the multiplex PCR reads with MiXCR, giving one entry per CDR3 protein. The repertoire holds about 290,000 distinct CDR3 sequences, roughly an eighth seen once, with roughly 7.9% in the top ten. The sequencing sample was made of blood. The source is a woman in her thirties or forties with Graves' hyperthyroidism. The CDR3 runs from the conserved cysteine through the conserved F or W. The D gene is left open where the match is weak. A clone size is listed for some rows: how often the clone was seen (once, few, many), or a class if it is expanded.

clone_size,j_call,v_call,d_call,cdr3_nt,cdr3_aa
.,TRBJ2-7,TRBV13,.,TGTGCCAGCAGCCAATCGGCTGTCGAGCAGTACTTC,CASSQSAVEQYF
few,TRBJ2-6,TRBV3-1,.,TGTGCCAGCAGCCCCAAGTACTCTGGGGCCAACGTCCTGACTTTC,CASSPKYSGANVLTF
many,TRBJ2-5,TRBV5-5,TRBD2,TGTGCCAGCAGCTTAGAAACGGGAGGAGAGACCCAGTACTTC,CASSLETGGETQYF
few,TRBJ1-2,TRBV19,.,TGTGCCAGTAGTATAGATTACAGGTCTGACGGCTACACCTTC,CASSIDYRSDGYTF
.,TRBJ2-3,TRBV29-1,.,TGCAGCGTTGAAGTAGGGAACACAGATACGCAGTATTTT,CSVEVGNTDTQYF
many,TRBJ2-2,TRBV7-2,.,TGTGCCAGCAGCTTAGTCGGGGGCTTGAACACCGGGGAGCTGTTTTTT,CASSLVGGLNTGELFF
many,TRBJ2-3,TRBV3-1,TRBD2,TGTGCCAGCAGCCAAGGACTCTTAGCGGGAGACACAGATACGCAGTATTTT,CASSQGLLAGDTDTQYF
.,TRBJ2-7,TRBV19,.,TGTGCCAGTAGTCGCAGGGACGGAACCTACGAGCAGTACTTC,CASSRRDGTYEQYF
few,TRBJ2-2,TRBV19,.,TGTGCCAGTAGTATGTATCAGGGCGTCACCGGGGAGCTGTTTTTT,CASSMYQGVTGELFF
many,TRBJ2-5,TRBV20-1,TRBD2,TGCAGTGCTAGAGCTAGCGGGAGTTTTGAGACCCAGTACTTC,CSARASGSFETQYF
.,TRBJ1-6,TRBV5-5,.,TGTGCCAGCAGCTTGAGCAATAATTCACCCCTCCACTTT,CASSLSNNSPLHF
many,TRBJ2-2,TRBV25-1,TRBD1,TGTGCCAGCAGTGACCGGGGACAGGGGAACACCGGGGAGCTGTTTTTT,CASSDRGQGNTGELFF
many,TRBJ2-7,TRBV2,.,TGTGCCAGCCTTTCTAGGGGGTCCTCCTACGAGCAGTACTTC,CASLSRGSSYEQYF
many,TRBJ1-1,TRBV3-1,.,TGTGCCAGCAGCCAAGATAGGTTTATAGGGCGTGAAGCTTTCTTT,CASSQDRFIGREAFF
many,TRBJ2-1,TRBV2,TRBD2,TGTGCCAGCAATGGGACTAGCGGGATAAGGATTGAGCAGTTCTTC,CASNGTSGIRIEQFF
many,TRBJ2-3,TRBV30,TRBD2,TGTGCCTGGAGTGGGGGACTAGCGGGAACAGATACGCAGTATTTT,CAWSGGLAGTDTQYF
many,TRBJ2-1,TRBV6-1,TRBD2,TGTGCCAGCAGTGAAGGGGTAGCGGGAGGTGAGCAGTTCTTC,CASSEGVAGGEQFF
many,TRBJ1-2,TRBV27,TRBD1,TGTGCCAGCAATCCGGGACAGGGGGCATATGGCTACACCTTC,CASNPGQGAYGYTF